Presented here are 11 T cell receptor beta chains from one specimen sequenced in a study of shared clonotypes between healthy human individuals. Method: immunoSEQ multiplex PCR; TCRdb's copy keeps in-frame clones and lacks some. The sample lists approximately 2,000,000 clones, around 95% occurring once. Positive CCR7 selection of CD45RO-negative cells yielded the naive CD8 cells, and terminally differentiated effector memory CD45RA+ cells were excluded. The sample was naive CD8+ T cells from PBMCs. These receptor sequences come from a man aged 18 to 30 in good health. Some clones in this sample may be carry-over from other donors' samples.

The V and J genes are TRBV7-9 and TRBJ2-7, with D tentatively TRBD1 or TRBD2 (6 bases each). V shed 0 bases and J shed 3 bases, with 12 bases lying between them. The CDR3 totals 15 residues. In germline, CDR1 is SEHNR, CDR2 FQNEAQ (reference sequence). CDR3 sequence: CASSLAWGAGYEQYF. The CDR3 DNA follows: TGTGCCAGCAGCTTAGCGTGGGGGGCGGGCTACGAGCAGTACTTC.

This chain connects TRBV5-4 to TRBJ1-1; D may be TRBD1 (5 bases). Looked up from germline, CDR1 is SGHNT and CDR2 is YYREEE (reference sequence). This CDR3 comprises 14 residues. V lost 4 bases to trimming and J lost 3 bases, with 13 bases between them. The CDR3 coding sequence is TGTGCCAGCAGCCAGAACGGGGCAGACACTGAAGCTTTCTTT. Translation gives CASSQNGADTEAFF.

The chain carries TRBV6-5 and TRBJ1-1; tentative D call: TRBD1 (6 bases). Trimming stripped 7 bases from V and 0 bases from J, with 15 bases between. Germline V gives CDR1 MNHEY, CDR2 SVGAGI. This CDR3 has 15 amino acids. In DNA, the CDR3 is TGTGCCAGCATCGTACAGGGAAACATGAACACTGAAGCTTTCTTT. It specifies CASIVQGNMNTEAFF.

DNA of the CDR3: TGTGCCAGCAGCTTGGGCGAGGAGGCAGGGGGTTTGTACGAGCAGTACTTC. This sequence encodes CASSLGEEAGGLYEQYF. This sequence joins TRBV5-6 and TRBJ2-7; 7 nucleotides align to TRBD1. Per the germline V gene, CDR1 is SGHDT and CDR2 is YYEEEE. The V segment lost 0 bases and the J segment 4 bases; nucleotides outside the gene matches: 13. This CDR3 spans 17 amino acids.

The rearrangement joins TRBV7-3 to TRBJ2-7, with 7 bases aligning to TRBD2. The J segment lost 9 bases and the V segment lost 5 bases, leaving 22 bases of the junction unmatched. The germline CDR1 and CDR2 sequences are SGHTA and FQGTGA. The CDR3 loop spans 17 amino acids. The CDR3 region is CASSPPNPGGPSTRQYF. In nucleotides, the CDR3 is TGTGCCAGCAGCCCCCCGAACCCGGGGGGACCATCTACGAGGCAGTACTTC.

The chain uses TRBV5-1 and TRBJ1-4, with D perhaps TRBD1 (6 bases). The V gene's germline CDR1 is SGHRS and CDR2 YFSETQ. Trimming cost V 3 bases and J 2 bases, with 14 bases left between them. The CDR3 has 16 residues. The chain's CDR3 is CASSSVLRGTNEKLFF. The CDR3 DNA follows: TGCGCCAGCAGCTCTGTCCTGAGGGGGACTAATGAAAAACTGTTTTTT. The full variable domain, rest sourced from reference TRBV5-1 and TRBJ1-4, is KAGVTQTPRYLIKTRGQQVTLSCSPISGHRSVSWYQQTPGQGLQFLFEYFSETQRNKGNFPGRFSGRQFSNSRSEMNVSTLELGDSALYLCASSSVLRGTNEKLFFGSGTQLSVL.

J is TRBJ2-7 and V is TRBV6-6; 7 bases are a match to TRBD1. The CDR3 extends over 13 amino acids. The ends lost 6 bases at V and 3 bases at J; junction bases unmatched: 5. Germline CDR1 and CDR2: MNHNY and SVGAGI (reference sequence). The CDR3 loop is CASSTGTDYEQYF. CDR3 coding DNA: TGTGCCAGCAGCACCGGGACAGACTACGAGCAGTACTTC.

The rearrangement links TRBV10-1 to TRBJ2-2, with 7 bases aligning to TRBD2. Trimming at V came to 0 bases and at J to 6 bases, leaving 1 base not matched to a gene. From germline, CDR1 is WNHNN and CDR2 SYGVQD (reference sequence). CDR3 length equals 14 residues. The DNA for the CDR3 is TGCGCCAGCAGTGAGTCAGGGAGGGCCGGGGAGCTGTTTTTT. As protein: CASSESGRAGELFF.

J is TRBJ2-7 and V is TRBV10-3; 9 bases agree with TRBD1. The trim removed 8 bases at V and 4 bases at J, leaving 9 bases unmatched. Germline CDR1 ENHRY, CDR2 SYGVKD. This CDR3 region has 14 residues. DNA of the CDR3: TGTGCCATCGTTCCGGGACAGGGATTTTACGAGCAGTACTTC. It is translated as CAIVPGQGFYEQYF.

This chain joins TRBV11-1 and TRBJ2-7, with D tentatively TRBD1 or TRBD2 (5 bases each). The germline gives CDR1 SGHAT, CDR2 FQDESV (reference sequence). This CDR3 has 13 residues. V was pared by 3 bases and J by 7 bases, with 13 bases between. The CDR3 sequence: CASSFTGTPEQYF. The CDR3 region has the DNA TGTGCCAGCAGCTTCACCGGGACCCCGGAGCAGTACTTC.

V usage is TRBV27 and J usage is TRBJ2-7; 9 positions match TRBD1. The germline V gene encodes CDR1 MNHEY and CDR2 SMNVEV (reference sequence). CDR3 length: 14 residues. V shed 9 bases and J 0 bases; nucleotides not matched to a gene: 6. DNA for the CDR3: TGTGCCAGTACGGACAGGGGCCTCTCCTACGAGCAGTACTTC. Translating it yields CASTDRGLSYEQYF.